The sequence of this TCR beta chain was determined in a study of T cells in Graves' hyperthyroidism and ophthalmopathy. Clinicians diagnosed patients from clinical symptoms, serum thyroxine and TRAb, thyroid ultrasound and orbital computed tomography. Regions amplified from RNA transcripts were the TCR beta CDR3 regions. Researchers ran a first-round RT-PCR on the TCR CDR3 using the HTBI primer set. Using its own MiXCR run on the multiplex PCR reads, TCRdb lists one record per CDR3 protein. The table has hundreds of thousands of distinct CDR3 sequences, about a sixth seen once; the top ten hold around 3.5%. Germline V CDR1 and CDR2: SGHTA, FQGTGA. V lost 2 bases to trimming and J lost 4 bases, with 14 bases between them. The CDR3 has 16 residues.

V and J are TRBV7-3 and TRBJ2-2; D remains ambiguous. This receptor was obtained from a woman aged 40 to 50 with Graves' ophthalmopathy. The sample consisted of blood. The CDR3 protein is CASSLGSGVSTGELFF. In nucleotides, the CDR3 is TGTGCCAGCAGCTTAGGGTCAGGAGTTTCCACCGGGGAGCTGTTTTTT. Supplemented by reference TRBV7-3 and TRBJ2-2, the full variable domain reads GAGVSQTPSNKVTEKGKYVELRCDPISGHTALYWYRQSLGQGPEFLIYFQGTGAADDSGLPNDRFFAVRPEGSVSTLKIQRTERGDSAVYLCASSLGSGVSTGELFFGEGSRLTVL.